This T cell receptor (beta chain) was captured by sequencing in a study of T cell changes during pregnancy in multiple sclerosis (dated by TCRdb to the late 2010s). Study-wide context: The study examined how the T cell repertoire changed over the course of pregnancy in women with multiple sclerosis.

Notes on this clone: Its cognate antigen has yet to be identified. Base qualities are not recorded, but no much larger clone differs from it by a single base.

The method was the immunoSEQ multiplex PCR assay. As stored in TCRdb, this immuneACCESS dataset retains in-frame rearrangements with V and J assigned. A fraction of the clones does not appear; measured against another copy, unresolved V genes explain less than half of the discrepancy, and the remainder lacks a known reason. Here the sample has roughly 100,000 clones; 85% to 95% occur a single time. The top ten clonotypes cover around 1.5% of the sample. V and J lose 5 bases and 2 bases, and a span of 8 bases separates them. As encoded in the germline V gene, CDR1 is SNHLY while CDR2 is FYNNEI. The CDR3 has 13 amino acids, counting the end cysteine and phenylalanine. Only CDR3 DNA is held: 39 bases, read in frame from base 1.

The receptor chain draws on TRBV2 and TRBJ2-3; the D segment cannot be called with confidence. Here the sequenced sample was peripheral blood, taken after pregnancy. This TCR was sampled from a female donor with multiple sclerosis, enrolled in a pregnancy study. The CDR3 loop reads CASSSGDTDTQYF. The nucleotides are TGTGCCAGCAGTTCTGGAGACACAGATACGCAGTATTTT.